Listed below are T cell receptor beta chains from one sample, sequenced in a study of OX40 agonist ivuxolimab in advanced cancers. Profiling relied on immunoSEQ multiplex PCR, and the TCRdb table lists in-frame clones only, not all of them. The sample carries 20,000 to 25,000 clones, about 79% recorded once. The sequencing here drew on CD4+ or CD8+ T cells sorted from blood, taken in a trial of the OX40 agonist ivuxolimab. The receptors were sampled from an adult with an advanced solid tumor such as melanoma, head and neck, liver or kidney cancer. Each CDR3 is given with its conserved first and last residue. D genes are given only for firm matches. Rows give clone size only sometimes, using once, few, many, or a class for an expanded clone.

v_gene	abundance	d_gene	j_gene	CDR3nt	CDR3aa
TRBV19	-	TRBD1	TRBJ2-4	TGTGCCAGTAGTATAGTCCGACAGGGGGGTAATCCGGGGGCCAAAAACATTCAGTACTTC	CASSIVRQGGNPGAKNIQYF
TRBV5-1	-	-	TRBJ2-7	TGCGCCAGCAGCTTATCGGGAAGTCCCTACGAGCAGTACTTC	CASSLSGSPYEQYF
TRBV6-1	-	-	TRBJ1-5	TGTGCCAGCAGAGTAGGGATTGGCCTCAATCAGCCCCAGCATTTT	CASRVGIGLNQPQHF
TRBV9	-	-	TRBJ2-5	TGTGCCAGCAGCCCGGGACCCCGAGAGACCCAGTACTTC	CASSPGPRETQYF
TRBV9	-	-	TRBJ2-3	TGTGCCGGCAGCGTAGAACAAAGAAGCACAGATACGCAGTATTTT	CAGSVEQRSTDTQYF
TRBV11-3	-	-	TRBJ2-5	TGTGCCAGCAGCGACCCCGGACAGATTCCTGGGGAGACCCAGTACTTC	CASSDPGQIPGETQYF
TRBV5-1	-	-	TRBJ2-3	TGCGCCAGCAGCTTGGGGGTAACGGGACGCACAGATACGCAGTATTTT	CASSLGVTGRTDTQYF
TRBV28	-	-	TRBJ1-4	TGTGCCAGCAGGCCCCAGGGTGAAAAACTGTTTTTT	CASRPQGEKLFF
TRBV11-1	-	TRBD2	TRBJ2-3	TGTGCCAGCAACCCCGACCCAAAACCTAGCGGGAGTCAGGCAGATACGCAGTATTTT	CASNPDPKPSGSQADTQYF
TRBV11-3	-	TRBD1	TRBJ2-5	TGTGCCAGCAGCTTGAGGGGACAGGGTGGAGAGACCCAGTACTTC	CASSLRGQGGETQYF
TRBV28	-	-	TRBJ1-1	TGTGCCAGCAGCCTCCGATTCACTGAAGCTTTCTTT	CASSLRFTEAFF
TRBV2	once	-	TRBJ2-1	TGTGCCAGGACTCTCTACAATGAGCAGTTCTTC	CARTLYNEQFF
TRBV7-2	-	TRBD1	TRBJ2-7	TGTGCCAGCAGTCAAAGGACAGGGGGCATGGACGAGCAGTACTTC	CASSQRTGGMDEQYF
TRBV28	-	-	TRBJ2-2	TGTGCCAGCCGGGACAGGGGAATCACTAGCGGGAGAATTATAGGCACCGGGGAGCTGTTTTTT	CASRDRGITSGRIIGTGELFF
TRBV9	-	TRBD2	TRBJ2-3	TGTGCCAGCAGCGTAGGTCTTAGCGGGAGGGTCGGAGATACGCAGTATTTT	CASSVGLSGRVGDTQYF
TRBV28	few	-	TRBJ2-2	TGTGCCAGCAATCCCCAGGGGGGTCACACCGGGGAGCTGTTTTTT	CASNPQGGHTGELFF
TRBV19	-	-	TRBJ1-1	TGTGCCAGTATGGGGGCCGGATTTGAAGCTTTCTTT	CASMGAGFEAFF
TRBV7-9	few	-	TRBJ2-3	TGTGCCAGCAGCCAGGACACAAACACAGATACGCAGTATTTT	CASSQDTNTDTQYF
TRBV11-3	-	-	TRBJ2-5	TGTGCCAGCAGAGATCACGGAAGACAAGAGACCCAGTACTTC	CASRDHGRQETQYF
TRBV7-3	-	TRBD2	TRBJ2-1	TGTGCCAGCAGCTTAAGTGTCAATCCTAGCGGGAGCAATGAGCAGTTCTTC	CASSLSVNPSGSNEQFF
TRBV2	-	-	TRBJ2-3	TGTGCCAGCAGACGGGACTTCACAGATACGCAGTATTTT	CASRRDFTDTQYF
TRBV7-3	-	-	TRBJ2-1	TGTGCCAGCAGCTTTCTAGCCGATAGCTCCTACAATGAGCAGTTCTTC	CASSFLADSSYNEQFF
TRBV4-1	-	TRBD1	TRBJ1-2	TGCGCCAGCAGCCAAGCCAGGGGGGGTGACTATGGCTACACCTTC	CASSQARGGDYGYTF
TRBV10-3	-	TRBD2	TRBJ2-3	TGTGCCATCAGTGAGGGGACTAGCGGGAGAAGAGGCACAGATACGCAGTATTTT	CAISEGTSGRRGTDTQYF
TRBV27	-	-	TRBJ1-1	TGTGCCAGCAGTTTATATAAGGGGAACACTGAAGCTTTCTTT	CASSLYKGNTEAFF
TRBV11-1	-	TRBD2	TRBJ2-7	TGTGCCAGCAGCTTAAAAGGGACTAGCGTCTACGAGCAGTACTTC	CASSLKGTSVYEQYF
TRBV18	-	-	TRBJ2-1	TGTGCCAGCTCACCAGGTCCTCGAGGTCGCCATGAGCAGTTCTTC	CASSPGPRGRHEQFF
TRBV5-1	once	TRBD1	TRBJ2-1	TGCGCCAGCAGCTTGAGGACAGGGGGCGAGGAGCGGGAATACAATGAGCAGTTCTTC	CASSLRTGGEEREYNEQFF
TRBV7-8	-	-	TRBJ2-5	TGTGCCAGCAGCTATCAGACAGGTTGGGAAGAGACCCAGTACTTC	CASSYQTGWEETQYF
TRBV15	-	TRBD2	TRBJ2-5	TGTGCCACCAGCAGAGCTGGGGCTAGCGGGAGGGAGACCCAGTACTTC	CATSRAGASGRETQYF
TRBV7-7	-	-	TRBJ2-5	TGTGCTAGCAGCTTAAGAGGGGAAGAGACCCAGTACTTC	CASSLRGEETQYF
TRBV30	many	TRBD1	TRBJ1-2	TGTGCCTGGAGCTCCGGGACAGGGTTACAGGGCTACACCTTC	CAWSSGTGLQGYTF
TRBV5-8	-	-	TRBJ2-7	TGTGCCAGCAGCCTCCGCCGTCTTTACGAGCAGTACTTC	CASSLRRLYEQYF
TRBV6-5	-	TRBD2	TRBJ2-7	TGTGCCAGCAGTATTGTAGCGGGAGGGCCCTACGAGCAGTACTTC	CASSIVAGGPYEQYF
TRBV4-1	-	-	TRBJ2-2	TGCGCCAGCAGCCAAGTATTTGGGGGCACCGGGGAGCTGTTTTTT	CASSQVFGGTGELFF
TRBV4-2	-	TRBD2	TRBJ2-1	TGTGCCAGCAGCCCCACGGCTAGCGGGAGTAGCAATGAGCAGTTCTTC	CASSPTASGSSNEQFF
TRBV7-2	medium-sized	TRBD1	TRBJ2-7	TGTGCCAGCAGCCTGAGGGGACAGAGAACCTACGAGCAGTACTTC	CASSLRGQRTYEQYF
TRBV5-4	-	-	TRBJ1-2	TGTGCCAGCAGCTTATCACCCACAGGGTCACGGGTCTATGGCTACACCTTC	CASSLSPTGSRVYGYTF
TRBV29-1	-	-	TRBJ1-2	TGCAGCGTTCGGGACTTAGTCGGTCCCTCTGGCTACACCTTC	CSVRDLVGPSGYTF
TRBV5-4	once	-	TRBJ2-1	TGTGCCAGCAGCTTGGCCCATGAGCAGTTCTTC	CASSLAHEQFF
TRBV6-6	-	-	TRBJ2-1	TGTGCCAGCAGTTACTCGCAGGAAAACTACAATGAGCAGTTCTTC	CASSYSQENYNEQFF
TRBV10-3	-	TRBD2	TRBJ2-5	TGTGCCATCAGTCATGGGACTAGCGGGCCTCAAGAGACCCAGTACTTC	CAISHGTSGPQETQYF
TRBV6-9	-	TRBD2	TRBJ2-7	TGTGCCAGCAGTCCCCCCGGGGGGTACGAGCAGTACTTC	CASSPPGGYEQYF
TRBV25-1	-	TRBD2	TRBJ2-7	TGTGCCAGCAGTGAAAGGAGCGGGGTTACCTACGAGCAGTACTTC	CASSERSGVTYEQYF
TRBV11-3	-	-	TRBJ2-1	TGTGCCAGCAGCTTAGATGGAGTAGCCGGCCACAATGAGCAGTTCTTC	CASSLDGVAGHNEQFF
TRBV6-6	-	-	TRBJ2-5	TGTGCCAGCAGTTACGGGGAGACCCAGTACTTC	CASSYGETQYF